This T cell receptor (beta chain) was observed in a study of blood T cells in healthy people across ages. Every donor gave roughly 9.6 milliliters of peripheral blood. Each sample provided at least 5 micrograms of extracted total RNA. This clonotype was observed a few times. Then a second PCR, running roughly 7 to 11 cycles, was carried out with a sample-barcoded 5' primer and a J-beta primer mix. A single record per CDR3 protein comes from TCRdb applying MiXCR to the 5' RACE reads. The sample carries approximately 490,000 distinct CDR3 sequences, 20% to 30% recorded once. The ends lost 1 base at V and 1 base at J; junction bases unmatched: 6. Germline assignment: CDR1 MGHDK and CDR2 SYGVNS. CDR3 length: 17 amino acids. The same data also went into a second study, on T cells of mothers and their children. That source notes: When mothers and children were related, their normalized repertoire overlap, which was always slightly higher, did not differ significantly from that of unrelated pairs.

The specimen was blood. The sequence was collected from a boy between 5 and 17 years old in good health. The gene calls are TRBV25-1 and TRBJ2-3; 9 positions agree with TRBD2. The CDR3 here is CASSESVAGAGTDTQYF. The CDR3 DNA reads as TGTGCCAGCAGTGAATCAGTAGCGGGGGCCGGCACAGATACGCAGTATTTT.